A single sample is the source of the 3 T cell receptor beta chains below, sequenced in a study of blood T cell repertoires in COVID-19. Measured with immunoSEQ multiplex PCR; TCRdb has only the in-frame clones, and not every one. There are approximately 270,000 clones in the sample; around 85% occur only once, and 4% to 4.5% lies in the top ten. Sequenced: PBMCs or T cells enriched from blood (not recorded which). The receptors stem from a woman younger than 45 who had recovered from COVID-19.

The chain links TRBV6-5 to TRBJ2-1, with 11 bases identical to TRBD2. The CDR3 is made up of 16 amino acids. V gave up 1 base and J gave up 3 bases; unmatched junction bases: 2. Germline CDR1 and CDR2: MNHEY and SVGAGI. The chain's CDR3 is CASSYLGLAGYNEQFF. The CDR3 DNA sequence: TGTGCCAGCAGTTACTTAGGACTAGCGGGCTACAATGAGCAGTTCTTC.

The chain uses TRBV27 and TRBJ2-5; tentative D call: TRBD2 (6 bases). The CDR3 is made up of 15 amino acids. Trimming stripped 3 bases from V and 4 bases from J, with 15 bases between. The germline V gene has CDR1 MNHEY and CDR2 SMNVEV (reference sequence). The CDR3 reads CASSFRGLKTETQYF. CDR3 DNA sequence: TGTGCCAGCAGTTTTCGGGGACTTAAGACAGAGACCCAGTACTTC.

This clone showed up many times. The rearrangement links TRBV5-1 to TRBJ1-3; D might be TRBD1 (6 bases). The germline V gene encodes CDR1 SGHRS and CDR2 YFSETQ. V dropped 0 bases and J dropped 2 bases, with 12 bases sitting between them. The CDR3 consists of 16 residues. This chain's CDR3 is CASSLAAGGPGNTIYF. For the CDR3, the DNA is TGCGCCAGCAGCTTGGCCGCGGGGGGCCCTGGAAACACCATATATTTT.